This is a list of T cell receptor beta chains from one sample in a study of shared clonotypes between healthy human individuals. Sequenced by immunoSEQ multiplex PCR; TCRdb stores in-frame clones only, minus some. The profile shows about 1 million clones, about 74% of them singletons. The sample comprised memory CD4+ T cells sorted from blood. The receptor source for this set is a young man in good health. Each CDR3 is given with its conserved first and last residue. The order of the fields is J gene, D gene, clone size, V gene, CDR3 protein, CDR3 DNA. A D gene is named only where the DNA matches it firmly. Clone size is stated in some rows and not others, as once, few, many or a class when expanded.

>TRBJ2-2|TRBD1|-|TRBV4-1
CASSHGQGANTGELFF
TGCGCCAGCAGCCATGGACAGGGGGCGAACACCGGGGAGCTGTTTTTT
>TRBJ1-2|-|few|TRBV2
CASSETRAAGYTF
TGTGCCAGCAGTGAAACACGCGCGGCTGGCTACACCTTC
>TRBJ2-5|-|-|TRBV7-8
CASSFGLWFGDQETQYF
TGTGCCAGCAGCTTTGGTTTGTGGTTCGGGGACCAAGAGACCCAGTACTTC
>TRBJ1-1|-|once|TRBV30
CAWTKLALGSHRVENTEAFF
TGTGCCTGGACTAAGCTGGCTTTGGGTTCCCACCGCGTCGAGAACACTGAAGCTTTCTTT
>TRBJ2-1|TRBD2|-|TRBV13
CASSWATSGRALSSYNEQFF
TGTGCCAGCAGCTGGGCCACTAGCGGGAGGGCCCTTAGCTCCTACAATGAGCAGTTCTTC
>TRBJ2-7|TRBD1|many|TRBV27
CASSKTGGGSYEQYF
TGTGCCAGCAGTAAGACAGGGGGAGGATCCTACGAGCAGTACTTC
>TRBJ2-7|-|-|TRBV4-2
CASTQVGWERDEQYF
TGTGCCAGCACCCAGGTAGGGTGGGAGAGAGACGAGCAGTACTTC
>TRBJ1-2|TRBD1|-|TRBV6-6
CASRSDREGERSYTF
TGTGCCAGCAGATCAGACAGGGAGGGAGAGCGTAGCTACACCTTC
>TRBJ1-1|-|-|TRBV20-1
CSAMATEAFF
TGCAGTGCTATGGCCACTGAAGCTTTCTTT
>TRBJ1-1|-|-|TRBV2
CASSPRGSMEAFF
TGTGCCAGCAGCCCTAGGGGGTCCATGGAAGCTTTCTTT
>TRBJ1-1|-|-|TRBV6-5
CASSYGGRTEAFF
TGTGCCAGCAGTTACGGGGGCCGCACTGAAGCTTTCTTT
>TRBJ2-7|-|-|TRBV5-6
CASSLRVVGSYEQYF
TGTGCCAGCAGCTTGAGGGTAGTGGGCTCCTACGAGCAGTACTTC
>TRBJ2-7|-|-|TRBV21-1
CASRYRGRSYEQYF
TGTGCCAGCAGATACAGGGGTAGGTCCTACGAGCAGTACTTC
>TRBJ2-7|TRBD2|few|TRBV9
CASSVGSGSSYEQYF
TGTGCCAGCAGCGTAGGGAGCGGGAGCTCCTACGAGCAGTACTTC
>TRBJ2-7|-|-|TRBV7-2
CASSFQRGYEQYF
TGTGCCAGCAGCTTCCAAAGGGGATACGAGCAGTACTTC
>TRBJ2-1|TRBD2|-|TRBV4-1
CASSRGLAGYNEQFF
TGCGCCAGCAGCCGGGGACTAGCGGGCTACAATGAGCAGTTCTTC
>TRBJ2-5|TRBD2|-|TRBV6-6
CASSSYLAGLQETQYF
TGTGCCAGCAGTTCGTATCTAGCGGGGCTACAAGAGACCCAGTACTTC
>TRBJ1-3|-|-|TRBV9
CASSTSLAGNTIYF
TGTGCCAGCAGCACCAGTCTTGCAGGAAACACCATATATTTT
>TRBJ1-2|-|-|TRBV7-8
CASSFSGKPDGYTF
TGTGCCAGCAGCTTCTCCGGGAAACCGGATGGCTACACCTTC
>TRBJ1-6|-|-|TRBV5-1
CASSLGSAGSPLHF
TGCGCCAGCAGTTTGGGCTCTGCAGGTTCACCCCTCCACTTT